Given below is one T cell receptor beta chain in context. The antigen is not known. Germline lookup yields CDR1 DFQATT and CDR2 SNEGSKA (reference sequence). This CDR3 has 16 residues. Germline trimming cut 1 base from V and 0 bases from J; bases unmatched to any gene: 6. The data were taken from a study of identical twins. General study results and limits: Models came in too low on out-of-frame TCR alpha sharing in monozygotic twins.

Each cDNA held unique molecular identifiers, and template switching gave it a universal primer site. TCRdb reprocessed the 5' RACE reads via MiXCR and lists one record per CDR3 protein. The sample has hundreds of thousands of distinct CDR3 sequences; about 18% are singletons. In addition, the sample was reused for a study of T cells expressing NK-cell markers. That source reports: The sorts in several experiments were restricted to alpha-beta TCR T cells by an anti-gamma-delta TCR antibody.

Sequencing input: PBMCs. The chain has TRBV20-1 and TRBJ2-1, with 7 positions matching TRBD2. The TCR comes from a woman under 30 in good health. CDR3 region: CSARGELADSYNEQFF. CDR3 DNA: TGCAGTGCTAGAGGAGAGCTAGCGGACTCCTACAATGAGCAGTTCTTC.